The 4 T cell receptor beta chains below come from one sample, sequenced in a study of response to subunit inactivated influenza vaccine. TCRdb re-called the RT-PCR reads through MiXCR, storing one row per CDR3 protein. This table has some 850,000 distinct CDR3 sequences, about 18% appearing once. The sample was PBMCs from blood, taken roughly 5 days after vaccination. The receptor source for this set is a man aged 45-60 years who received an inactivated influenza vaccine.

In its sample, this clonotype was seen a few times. The CDR3 region is CASSQALLSSGEQYF. The CDR3 DNA is TGTGCCAGCAGCCAAGCTTTACTGAGTTCGGGGGAGCAGTACTTC. The gene calls are TRBV4-2 and TRBJ2-7; tentative D call: TRBD2 (5 bases). CDR1 and CDR2 (germline): LGHNA, YNFKEQ. The germline V and J ends were trimmed by 1 base and 7 bases, with 17 bases remaining between them. CDR3 length: 15 amino acids.

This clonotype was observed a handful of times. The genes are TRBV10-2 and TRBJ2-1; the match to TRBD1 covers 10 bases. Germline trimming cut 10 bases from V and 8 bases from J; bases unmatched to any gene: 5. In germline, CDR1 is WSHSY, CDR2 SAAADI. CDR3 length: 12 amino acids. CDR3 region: CATTGGRDEQFF. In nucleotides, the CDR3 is TGCGCCACGACAGGGGGCAGGGATGAGCAGTTCTTC.

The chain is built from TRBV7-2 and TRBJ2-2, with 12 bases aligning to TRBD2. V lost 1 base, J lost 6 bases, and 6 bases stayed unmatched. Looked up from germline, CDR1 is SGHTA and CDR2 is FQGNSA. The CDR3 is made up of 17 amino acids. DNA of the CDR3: TGTGCCAGCAGCTTAGTAAGGACTAGCGGGAAGGCCGGGGAGCTGTTTTTT. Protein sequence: CASSLVRTSGKAGELFF. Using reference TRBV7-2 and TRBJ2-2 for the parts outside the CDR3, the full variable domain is GAGVSQSPSNKVTEKGKDVELRCDPISGHTALYWYRQSLGQGLEFLIYFQGNSAPDKSGLPSDRFSAERTGGSVSTLTIQRTQQEDSAVYLCASSLVRTSGKAGELFFGEGSRLTVL.

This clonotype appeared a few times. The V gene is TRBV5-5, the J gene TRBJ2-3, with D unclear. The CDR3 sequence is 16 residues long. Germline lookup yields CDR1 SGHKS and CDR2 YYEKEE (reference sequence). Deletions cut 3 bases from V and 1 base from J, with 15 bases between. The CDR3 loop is CASSSYRIVGTDTQYF. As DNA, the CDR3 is TGTGCCAGCAGCTCCTACCGGATAGTAGGCACAGATACGCAGTATTTT.